The 23 T cell receptor beta chains presented below share a single source sample, sequenced in a study of control samples from healthy donors and cancer patients. Sequencing used immunoSEQ multiplex PCR; TCRdb keeps in-frame clones, though not all of them. Among over 75,000 clones listed, 82% were seen once. The sequencing sample was made of blood. These receptors all come from a man in his fifties or sixties in good health.

The chain employs TRBV5-1 and TRBJ2-1, with 7 bases fitting TRBD2. The CDR3 has 15 amino acids. CDR1 and CDR2 (germline): SGHRS, YFSETQ. The ends lost 1 base at V and 3 bases at J; junction bases unmatched: 4. CDR3 protein: CASSLIGLGYNEQFF. The CDR3, as DNA: TGCGCCAGCAGCTTGATCGGACTAGGCTACAATGAGCAGTTCTTC.

The chain uses TRBV7-8 and TRBJ2-1; 12 bases line up with TRBD2. Germline V gives CDR1 SGHVS, CDR2 FQNEAQ. V shed 5 bases, J shed 7 bases, and the junction held 6 bases outside the gene matches. This CDR3 has 15 residues. The CDR3 DNA is TGTGCCAGCAGCCTTCTAGCGGGGGGGCCTAATGAGCAGTTCTTC. Protein: CASSLLAGGPNEQFF. The whole variable domain, filled in from reference TRBV7-8 and TRBJ2-1, reads GAGVSQSPRYKVAKRGQDVALRCDPISGHVSLFWYQQALGQGPEFLTYFQNEAQLDKSGLPSDRFFAERPEGSVSTLKIQRTQQEDSAVYLCASSLLAGGPNEQFFGPGTRLTVL.

V is TRBV5-1 and J is TRBJ1-4; tentatively, D is TRBD1 (6 bases). This CDR3 comprises 15 residues. Trimming removed 4 bases at V and 8 bases at J, with 18 bases between. Germline V gene data show CDR1 as SGHRS and CDR2 as YFSETQ. CDR3 loop: CASSEKGVTREKLFF. CDR3 sequence (DNA): TGCGCCAGCAGCGAGAAGGGGGTGACGAGGGAAAAACTGTTTTTT.

The rearrangement links TRBV7-2 to TRBJ2-4; D remains unclear. The germline V and J ends were trimmed by 5 bases and 9 bases, with 23 bases remaining between them. The germline CDR1 and CDR2 sequences are SGHTA and FQGNSA. The CDR3 sequence is 16 residues long. Here the CDR3 reads CASSPTIGTRVPIQYF. The CDR3 DNA follows: TGTGCCAGCAGCCCTACGATTGGCACAAGGGTACCCATTCAGTACTTC. The entire variable domain, with the rest obtained from reference TRBV7-2 and TRBJ2-4, is as follows: GAGVSQSPSNKVTEKGKDVELRCDPISGHTALYWYRQSLGQGLEFLIYFQGNSAPDKSGLPSDRFSAERTGGSVSTLTIQRTQQEDSAVYLCASSPTIGTRVPIQYFGAGTRLSVL.

This chain connects TRBV7-2 to TRBJ1-6; D gene uncertain. V lost 7 bases, J lost 8 bases, and 15 bases lay in between. Germline V CDR1 and CDR2: SGHTA, FQGNSA. The CDR3 totals 14 residues. CDR3 DNA sequence: TGTGCCAGCAACCTCGAGGGCGCGTATTCACCCCTCCACTTT. Translation: CASNLEGAYSPLHF.

This clone occurred a few times. The gene calls are TRBV5-4 and TRBJ2-7; no reliable D call. The CDR3 length is 12 residues. CDR1 SGHNT and CDR2 YYREEE come from the germline V gene (reference sequence). Between the trimmed V and J ends, which lost 5 bases and 3 bases, there was a span of 9 bases. CDR3 bases: TGTGCCAGCAGTAGGAAGAACTACGAGCAGTACTTC. This translates into CASSRKNYEQYF.

About this clone: The same CDR3 arises from other DNA sequences in this sample as well. This chain joins TRBV7-9 and TRBJ1-3; D is ambiguous. CDR1 and CDR2 (germline): SEHNR, FQNEAQ (reference sequence). V dropped 1 base and J dropped 1 base, with 8 bases sitting between them. CDR3 size: 15 residues. The CDR3 sequence: CASSLGRVSGNTIYF. CDR3 in DNA: TGTGCCAGCAGCTTAGGGAGGGTATCTGGAAACACCATATATTTT.

The table lists this clone with many counts. The rearrangement links TRBV3-1 (or the pseudogene TRBV3-2) to TRBJ2-5, with TRBD2 as a possible D gene (7 bases). The CDR3 totals 16 residues. The germline CDR1 and CDR2 sequences are LGHDT and YNNKEL (reference sequence). Trimming cost V 1 base and J 4 bases, with 16 bases left between them. As DNA, the CDR3 is TGTGCCAGCAGCCAAGTTGGGGGCACGGGGGGAGAGACCCAGTACTTC. As protein: CASSQVGGTGGETQYF.

The chain combines TRBV7-6 with TRBJ2-2, with D perhaps TRBD1 (6 bases). From germline, CDR1 is SGHVS and CDR2 FNYEAQ. The CDR3 is made up of 18 amino acids. V shed 1 base and J shed 0 bases, with 15 bases lying between them. In nucleotides, the CDR3 is TGTGCCAGCAGCTTAGTGTCGACAGGACTCGCGAACACCGGGGAGCTGTTTTTT. Its translation is CASSLVSTGLANTGELFF.

V is TRBV28 and J is TRBJ1-1; D uncertain. The V end lost 7 bases, the J end lost 7 bases, and 13 bases lay between the germline ends. This CDR3 region has 12 residues. Germline V CDR1 and CDR2: MDHEN, SYDVKM. This CDR3 reads CASNDSPFEAFF. The CDR3 region has the DNA TGTGCCAGCAATGATTCACCTTTTGAAGCTTTCTTT.

This rearrangement joins TRBV7-9 to TRBJ2-3; 7 bases align to TRBD1. The V gene end was trimmed by 5 bases and the J gene end by 3 bases; junction bases not matched to a gene: 8. Germline V gene lookup returns CDR1 SEHNR and CDR2 FQNEAQ (reference sequence). There are 15 residues in the CDR3. Written as DNA, the CDR3 is TGTGCCAGCAGCCCAGGACGGACAGGAACAGATACGCAGTATTTT. Amino acid sequence: CASSPGRTGTDTQYF.

The genes are TRBV5-5 and TRBJ2-7; 7 bases fit TRBD1. Germline lookup yields CDR1 SGHKS and CDR2 YYEKEE (reference sequence). The CDR3 is 15 amino acids. Trimming took 1 base from V and 1 from J; bases not matched to a gene: 5. The DNA for the CDR3 is TGTGCCAGCAGCTTGCTTTGGACAGGTTCCTACGAGCAGTACTTC. The encoded protein is CASSLLWTGSYEQYF. Variable domain in full (rest from reference TRBV5-5 and TRBJ2-7): DAGVTQSPTHLIKTRGQQVTLRCSPISGHKSVSWYQQVLGQGPQFIFQYYEKEERGRGNFPDRFSARQFPNYSSELNVNALLLGDSALYLCASSLLWTGSYEQYFGPGTRLTVT.

This clone was seen once. This rearrangement joins TRBV4-2 to TRBJ1-2; D possibly corresponds to TRBD1 (5 bases). Per the germline V gene, CDR1 is LGHNA and CDR2 is YNFKEQ. The CDR3 runs to 14 residues. Trimming left V 0 bases short and J 8 bases short, with 13 bases between. The CDR3 spells CASSQESAGQGYTF. The CDR3 DNA is TGTGCCAGCAGCCAAGAATCGGCAGGGCAGGGCTACACCTTC.

J is TRBJ2-7 and V is TRBV28, with D possibly TRBD2 on 6 matching bases. The germline V gene encodes CDR1 MDHEN and CDR2 SYDVKM. The CDR3 length is 14 residues. V was cut by 7 bases and J by 3 bases, with 16 bases left in between. The CDR3 spells CASTFPGADYEQYF. For the CDR3, the DNA is TGTGCCAGCACTTTCCCGGGAGCAGACTACGAGCAGTACTTC.

The chain is built from TRBV5-1 and TRBJ2-1; TRBD2 might be the D (5 bases). The CDR3 consists of 15 residues. The V gene lost 0 bases and the J gene lost 2 bases, with 9 bases spanning the gap. Germline V gene sequence: CDR1 SGHRS, CDR2 YFSETQ. The CDR3 DNA reads TGCGCCAGCAGCTTGGCGTGGGGAGCCTACAATGAGCAGTTCTTC. This codes for CASSLAWGAYNEQFF.

The chain is built from TRBV28 and TRBJ1-1; D not certain. CDR1 and CDR2 (germline): MDHEN, SYDVKM. The CDR3 is 12 residues long. V shed 4 bases and J shed 1 base, with 4 bases lying between them. The CDR3 reads CASSSANTEAFF. The CDR3 nucleotides are TGTGCCAGCAGTTCCGCGAACACTGAAGCTTTCTTT.

This sequence joins TRBV6-6 and TRBJ1-1; 9 bases agree with TRBD1. Trimming at V came to 2 bases and at J to 4 bases, leaving 5 bases not matched to a gene. The CDR3 spans 15 residues. Germline V gene sequence: CDR1 MNHNY, CDR2 SVGAGI (reference sequence). The CDR3 DNA reads TGTGCCAGCAGTTACCCGACAGGGGGGCTCACTGAAGCTTTCTTT. Translated, it gives CASSYPTGGLTEAFF.

V and J are TRBV5-1 and TRBJ1-2, with D tentatively TRBD1 (6 bases). V was shortened by 4 bases and J by 8 bases, with 12 bases between the two germline ends. The CDR3 is 12 residues long. Germline V CDR1 and CDR2: SGHRS, YFSETQ. CDR3 amino acids: CASSITGLGYTF. In nucleotides, the CDR3 is TGCGCCAGCAGCATAACAGGGCTCGGCTACACCTTC.

V and J are TRBV28 and TRBJ2-7; D perhaps matches TRBD1 (5 bases). Germline V gene data show CDR1 as MDHEN and CDR2 as SYDVKM. This CDR3 is 14 amino acids long. V gave up 8 bases and J gave up 2 bases, with 16 bases separating them. CDR3 amino acids: CASLTPRAAYEQYF. The CDR3 coding sequence is TGTGCCAGCCTTACCCCCAGGGCCGCCTACGAGCAGTACTTC.

The chain has TRBV27 and TRBJ2-1, with 12 bases aligning to TRBD2. The CDR3 loop spans 15 amino acids. V trimming: 6 bases; J trimming: 7 bases; junction bases outside the gene matches: 7. The germline V gene has CDR1 MNHEY and CDR2 SMNVEV (reference sequence). The CDR3: CASRPSGRAQNEQFF. CDR3 DNA: TGTGCCAGCAGGCCTAGCGGGAGGGCCCAAAATGAGCAGTTCTTC.

This clone occurred once. This sequence joins TRBV7-9 and TRBJ2-1; 7 bases agree with TRBD2. V shed 4 bases and J 5 bases; nucleotides not matched to a gene: 11. CDR3 length: 16 residues. CDR1 is SEHNR, CDR2 FQNEAQ, per germline (reference sequence). The CDR3 DNA reads as TGTGCCAGCAGCTATCGACTAGCAGCACCCCACAATGAGCAGTTCTTC. Amino acid sequence: CASSYRLAAPHNEQFF.

The chain links TRBV5-1 to TRBJ2-3; 11 bases fit TRBD2. This CDR3 is built from 17 residues. Germline V lookup: CDR1 SGHRS, CDR2 YFSETQ. V gave up 2 bases and J gave up 0 bases; unmatched junction bases: 5. CDR3 DNA sequence: TGCGCCAGCAGCTTCTCGACTAGCGGGGCCAGCACAGATACGCAGTATTTT. Encoded protein: CASSFSTSGASTDTQYF.

V usage is TRBV6-5 and J usage is TRBJ1-2, with D perhaps TRBD1 (5 bases). The length of the CDR3 is 13 residues. CDR1 is MNHEY, CDR2 SVGAGI, per germline. With 7 bases removed from V and 4 bases from J, the gap between germline ends came to 13 bases. CDR3 in DNA: TGTGCCAGCATTAACTCCGGGGGCTATGGCTACACCTTC. Protein product: CASINSGGYGYTF.